The 27 T cell receptor beta chains presented below share a single source sample, sequenced in a study of blood T cell repertoires in COVID-19. Produced via immunoSEQ multiplex PCR; TCRdb's table is partial and in-frame only. The sample has about 270,000 clones, 75% to 95% seen once. The sequencing sample was made of peripheral blood. The receptors come from a person under 35 with COVID-19, enrolled during active disease.

Here the CDR3 reads CASSDEQGNEQYF. CDR3 DNA sequence: TGTGCCAGCAGTGATGAACAGGGAAACGAGCAGTACTTC. This chain links TRBV25-1 with TRBJ2-7, with D maybe TRBD1 (6 bases). Germline-derived CDR1 and CDR2 are MGHDK and SYGVNS. The CDR3 consists of 13 residues. Deletions cut 3 bases from V and 5 bases from J, with 11 bases between.

Only one count was recorded for this clone. The chain employs TRBV4-1 and TRBJ2-7, with 13 bases aligning to TRBD2. This CDR3 has 16 residues. V shed 4 bases and J 2 bases; nucleotides not matched to a gene: 5. The V gene's germline CDR1 is MGHRA and CDR2 YSYEKL. Here the CDR3 DNA reads TGCGCCAGCAGCCGTGGGACTAGCGGGAATCCCTACGAGCAGTACTTC. It specifies CASSRGTSGNPYEQYF.

The chain couples TRBV12-5 to TRBJ2-5; no clear D gene. Germline V gene lookup returns CDR1 LGHNT and CDR2 FRNRAP. This CDR3 comprises 13 residues. V was trimmed by 8 bases and J by 10 bases, leaving 20 bases between them. The CDR3 protein is CASCGDPWPVQYF. DNA of the CDR3: TGTGCTAGTTGTGGAGACCCTTGGCCCGTCCAGTACTTC.

This chain links TRBV5-1 with TRBJ2-1, with D possibly being TRBD2 (7 bases). The CDR3 runs to 17 residues. Germline assignment: CDR1 SGHRS and CDR2 YFSETQ. Trimming cost V 3 bases and J 3 bases, with 19 bases left between them. The CDR3 reads CASSSSQGREFYNEQFF. As DNA, the CDR3 is TGCGCCAGCAGCTCCTCCCAGGGGCGGGAGTTCTACAATGAGCAGTTCTTC.

The J gene is TRBJ2-6, the V gene TRBV9; 9 bases align to TRBD1. Germline V gene data show CDR1 as SGDLS and CDR2 as YYNGEE. Trimming took 0 bases from V and 0 from J; bases not matched to a gene: 10. The CDR3 has 20 amino acids. DNA for the CDR3: TGTGCCAGCAGCGTAGATCCCAGGACAGGGGCGCCCTCTGGGGCCAACGTCCTGACTTTC. Encoded protein: CASSVDPRTGAPSGANVLTF.

This chain links TRBV5-4 with TRBJ2-4; 10 bases agree with TRBD1. Germline V CDR1 and CDR2: SGHNT, YYREEE (reference sequence). The junction had 4 bases not matched to a gene; V was cut back by 0 bases and J by 4 bases. This CDR3 region has 16 residues. CDR3 amino acids: CASSLAKGQGKNIQYF. CDR3 coding DNA: TGTGCCAGCAGCTTGGCCAAGGGACAGGGGAAAAACATTCAGTACTTC.

The chain uses TRBV25-1 and TRBJ2-2, with 11 bases fitting TRBD1. Looked up from germline, CDR1 is MGHDK and CDR2 is SYGVNS. Trimming cost V 3 bases and J 4 bases; bases outside gene matches: 10. The CDR3 has 18 amino acids. The CDR3 coding sequence is TGTGCCAGCAGTGACCTCCGGGACAGGGGGAAGGGCACCGGGGAGCTGTTTTTT. Protein sequence: CASSDLRDRGKGTGELFF.

The chain has TRBV27 and TRBJ2-7; 10 positions agree with TRBD1. Germline V gene data show CDR1 as MNHEY and CDR2 as SMNVEV (reference sequence). With 3 bases clipped from V and 6 bases from J, the junction kept 8 bases outside the gene matches. This CDR3 is 15 amino acids long. The CDR3 nucleotides are TGTGCCAGCAGTTTGACAGGGGGCTTTACTAGCGAGCAGTACTTC. Encoded protein: CASSLTGGFTSEQYF.

This clone is termed medium-sized. The gene calls are TRBV4-2 and TRBJ1-5; 9 bases map to TRBD1. The CDR3 extends over 16 amino acids. The ends lost 3 bases at V and 4 bases at J; junction bases unmatched: 7. CDR1 is LGHNA, CDR2 YNFKEQ, per germline. Written as DNA, the CDR3 is TGTGCCAGCAGCCAGGAACCGGGACAGGGTAATCAGCCCCAGCATTTT. Translated: CASSQEPGQGNQPQHF.

This chain connects TRBV6-1 to TRBJ2-3, with TRBD2 identical over 7 bases. V trimming: 1 base; J trimming: 5 bases; junction bases outside the gene matches: 6. The CDR3 is made up of 15 amino acids. Germline V gives CDR1 MNHNS, CDR2 SASEGT. The CDR3 DNA sequence: TGTGCCAGCAGTGAAGTTCGCACTAGCGAAGATACGCAGTATTTT. It translates to CASSEVRTSEDTQYF.

This rearrangement joins TRBV5-8 to TRBJ2-1; no clear D. V dropped 4 bases and J dropped 0 bases, with 14 bases sitting between them. This CDR3 has 16 residues. Germline V gene data show CDR1 as SGHTS and CDR2 as YDEGEE. CDR3 sequence (DNA): TGTGCCAGCAGCGCCCCGTTCTTAGTCTCCTACAATGAGCAGTTCTTC. Its protein is CASSAPFLVSYNEQFF.

V usage is TRBV5-1 and J usage is TRBJ2-3, with D possibly TRBD2 on 6 matching bases. This CDR3 spans 14 amino acids. V was trimmed by 6 bases and J by 6 bases, leaving 17 bases between them. Germline V lookup: CDR1 SGHRS, CDR2 YFSETQ. CDR3 sequence reads: CASNPRGGPDTQYF. CDR3 nucleotides: TGCGCCAGCAACCCTAGGGGAGGCCCCGATACGCAGTATTTT.

The V call is TRBV5-1, the J call TRBJ2-5, with 7 bases matching TRBD1. Germline V CDR1 and CDR2: SGHRS, YFSETQ. This CDR3 spans 15 amino acids. V trimming: 0 bases; J trimming: 4 bases; junction bases outside the gene matches: 6. The CDR3 loop is CASSLADRDVETQYF. The DNA of the CDR3 is TGCGCCAGCAGCTTGGCTGACAGGGATGTAGAGACCCAGTACTTC. The full variable domain, rest sourced from reference TRBV5-1 and TRBJ2-5, is KAGVTQTPRYLIKTRGQQVTLSCSPISGHRSVSWYQQTPGQGLQFLFEYFSETQRNKGNFPGRFSGRQFSNSRSEMNVSTLELGDSALYLCASSLADRDVETQYFGPGTRLLVL.

The rearrangement uses TRBV6-4 and TRBJ2-3, with D possibly TRBD1 on 5 matching bases. The CDR3 sequence is 15 residues long. Per the germline V gene, CDR1 is MRHNA and CDR2 is SNTAGT. Trimming removed 5 bases from V and 0 bases from J, with 12 bases in between. The DNA of the CDR3 is TGTGCCAGCAGTAGGGGATATACTAGCACAGATACGCAGTATTTT. Its protein product is CASSRGYTSTDTQYF.

This rearrangement joins TRBV6-5 to TRBJ2-1; TRBD1 aligns across 9 bases. The length of the CDR3 is 16 residues. Per the germline V gene, CDR1 is MNHEY and CDR2 is SVGAGI. The J segment lost 6 bases and the V segment lost 2 bases, leaving 8 bases of the junction unmatched. The CDR3 spells CASSYVFGTGSNEQFF. In DNA form, the CDR3 reads TGTGCCAGCAGTTACGTTTTCGGGACAGGGTCCAATGAGCAGTTCTTC.

The V and J genes are TRBV12-3 or TRBV12-4 and TRBJ1-1; D unresolved. The CDR3 has 11 amino acids. Trimming removed 3 bases at V and 10 bases at J, with 9 bases between. CDR3 residues: CASSLMSVAFF. CDR3 nucleotide sequence: TGTGCCAGCAGTTTGATGAGTGTAGCTTTCTTT.

The J gene is TRBJ2-1, the V gene TRBV12-3 or TRBV12-4; D unclear. Trimming shortened V by 7 bases and J by 12 bases, and 19 bases separated the two germline ends. This CDR3 contains 13 residues. CDR3 loop: CASTPRAGFWQFF. The CDR3 coding sequence is TGTGCCAGCACCCCCCGAGCCGGGTTTTGGCAGTTCTTC.

The chain uses TRBV19 and TRBJ1-6, with 7 bases lining up with TRBD1. J gave up 8 bases and V 6 bases, and 7 bases lay outside the gene matches. CDR3 size: 14 residues. Germline V lookup: CDR1 LNHDA, CDR2 SQIVND (reference sequence). The CDR3 sequence is CASRKGQTDSPLHF. CDR3 DNA sequence: TGTGCCAGTAGGAAGGGACAGACGGATTCACCCCTCCACTTT.

This chain joins TRBV18 and TRBJ2-7, with TRBD2 matching over 8 bases. CDR1 KGHSH and CDR2 LQKENI come from the germline V gene. V lost 2 bases and J lost 4; bases outside the gene matches: 4. The CDR3 is made up of 14 amino acids. CDR3 amino acids: CASSPWAGGYEQYF. The CDR3 DNA reads TGTGCCAGCTCACCATGGGCGGGGGGTTACGAGCAGTACTTC.

J is TRBJ1-4 and V is TRBV5-1; tentatively, D is TRBD1 (5 bases). The CDR3 loop spans 16 amino acids. V was cut by 0 bases and J by 1 base, with 10 bases left in between. CDR1 and CDR2 from the germline V gene are SGHRS and YFSETQ. CDR3 sequence (DNA): TGCGCCAGCAGCTTGGGCAGGGCCCAAACTAATGAAAAACTGTTTTTT. It yields the protein CASSLGRAQTNEKLFF.

In its sample, this clone was seen once. This chain joins TRBV28 and TRBJ2-1; TRBD2 agrees at 7 bases. The CDR3 length is 17 residues. CDR1 and CDR2 from the germline V gene are MDHEN and SYDVKM. The V and J ends lost 5 bases and 4 bases, in that order; junction bases with no gene match: 14. The CDR3 reads CASSPSSGTITYNEQFF. CDR3 in DNA: TGTGCCAGCAGTCCATCCTCGGGGACTATAACTTACAATGAGCAGTTCTTC.

The V gene is TRBV2, the J gene TRBJ2-4; D not resolved. There are 15 residues in the CDR3. Between the trimmed V and J ends, which lost 8 bases and 2 bases, there was a span of 16 bases. The V gene's germline CDR1 is SNHLY and CDR2 FYNNEI. The CDR3 reads CASFLGFSTKNIQYF. Written as DNA, the CDR3 is TGTGCCAGCTTTCTCGGGTTTTCTACCAAAAACATTCAGTACTTC.

V is TRBV5-1 and J is TRBJ1-4; TRBD1 might be the D (6 bases). The CDR3 covers 14 residues. With 4 bases removed from V and 7 bases from J, the gap between germline ends came to 14 bases. Germline CDR1 is SGHRS and CDR2 is YFSETQ. The CDR3 nucleotides are TGCGCCAGCAGCCCCTCAGGGGTTGGTGAAAAACTGTTTTTT. This sequence encodes CASSPSGVGEKLFF. Supplemented by reference TRBV5-1 and TRBJ1-4, the full variable domain reads KAGVTQTPRYLIKTRGQQVTLSCSPISGHRSVSWYQQTPGQGLQFLFEYFSETQRNKGNFPGRFSGRQFSNSRSEMNVSTLELGDSALYLCASSPSGVGEKLFFGSGTQLSVL.

This chain links TRBV5-4 with TRBJ2-7; 8 nucleotides align to TRBD1. The CDR3 is made up of 14 amino acids. V was clipped by 2 bases and J by 0 bases; unmatched bases: 1. The germline CDR1 and CDR2 sequences are SGHNT and YYREEE (reference sequence). The CDR3 bases are TGTGCCAGCAGCTTCGGGACAGGCTCCTACGAGCAGTACTTC. It yields the protein CASSFGTGSYEQYF.

The chain joins TRBV18 to TRBJ1-2; 9 bases are shared with TRBD1. Germline V gene sequence: CDR1 KGHSH, CDR2 LQKENI. CDR3 length: 16 residues. V lost 6 bases to trimming and J lost 4 bases; unmatched junction nucleotides: 12. The CDR3 DNA is TGTGCCAGCTCGCCAACGACAGGGGGAATAGCCTATGGCTACACCTTC. Protein: CASSPTTGGIAYGYTF.

This sequence joins TRBV29-1 and TRBJ2-7; 11 bases align to TRBD2. The CDR3 is 16 amino acids. After removal of 2 bases from V and 3 bases from J, the junction contained 9 bases not matched to a gene. Germline values: CDR1 SQVTM, CDR2 ANQGSEA. CDR3 DNA: TGCAGCGTTGAATTAACGACTAGCGGGACGAACTACGAGCAGTACTTC. Translating it yields CSVELTTSGTNYEQYF.

V is TRBV6-5 and J is TRBJ2-1, with a possible D match to TRBD1 (6 bases). There are 12 residues in the CDR3. CDR1 and CDR2 (germline): MNHEY, SVGAGI. V gave up 7 bases and J gave up 2 bases, with 6 bases separating them. CDR3 region: CASKGAYNEQFF. The CDR3 DNA is TGTGCCAGCAAGGGGGCCTACAATGAGCAGTTCTTC.